These T cell receptor beta chains were read from a single sample in a study of early T cells in non-severe SARS-CoV-2 infection. TCRdb fed the 5' RACE reads into MiXCR, producing one record per CDR3 protein. The table has 35,000 to 45,000 distinct CDR3 sequences, roughly 6.2% seen once. The sequencing here drew on whole blood, taken at baseline. The origin of the receptors is an adult who was a healthcare worker with PCR-confirmed SARS-CoV-2 infection or an uninfected control (not recorded which). Both conserved end residues are part of each CDR3. D genes are given only for firm matches. For some rows the clone size is stated as once, few or many, or as a class when expanded; others skip it.

CDR3nt	CDR3aa	d_gene	v_gene	j_gene	abundance
TGTGCCAGCAGCGTAGAGACAGGTTCTCGGGAAGCTTTCTTT	CASSVETGSREAFF	NA	TRBV9	TRBJ1-1	many
TGTGCCAGCAGTGAGACTAGCGGGGGGATAAGTGAGCAGTTCTTC	CASSETSGGISEQFF	TRBD2	TRBV6-4	TRBJ2-1	many
TGCGCCAGCAGCTCGGCCCGACAGGCTAGCACAGATACGCAGTATTTT	CASSSARQASTDTQYF	NA	TRBV5-1	TRBJ2-3	many
TGTGCCAGCAGTGTTCAGGGACATCTCTCTGGAAACACCATATATTTT	CASSVQGHLSGNTIYF	NA	TRBV2	TRBJ1-3	few
TGTGCCAGCACCTCATACAAGGGGGCCTACGAGCAGTACTTC	CASTSYKGAYEQYF	NA	TRBV5-6	TRBJ2-7	many
TGTGCCAGCAGCTTACGGGGAGACACTGAAGCTTTCTTT	CASSLRGDTEAFF	NA	TRBV7-3	TRBJ1-1	many
TGCAGTGCTAGAGCGGGGGGCAACTCCTACGAGCAGTACTTC	CSARAGGNSYEQYF	NA	TRBV20-1	TRBJ2-7	many
TGCAGTGCTAGGGGGACAGGGGGTTACACTGAAGCTTTCTTT	CSARGTGGYTEAFF	TRBD1	TRBV20-1	TRBJ1-1	many
TGTGCCAGCACCCGACAGGGAGACACTGAAGCTTTCTTT	CASTRQGDTEAFF	TRBD1	TRBV28	TRBJ1-1	many
TGTGCCAGCAGCCAAGTACAGGGCACCAGTGAAGCTTTCTTT	CASSQVQGTSEAFF	NA	TRBV3-1	TRBJ1-1	NA
TGTGCCAGCAGCGGGACAGGGGACGACTACGAGCAGTACTTC	CASSGTGDDYEQYF	TRBD1	TRBV7-4	TRBJ2-7	many